The clone carrying this T cell receptor beta chain was observed once. This entry is derived from a study of blood T cell repertoires in COVID-19. Data came from immunoSEQ multiplex PCR; TCRdb stores just in-frame clones and leaves some out. The data hold around 230,000 clones, with about nine tenths observed a single time. The V segment lost 2 bases and the J segment 4 bases; nucleotides outside the gene matches: 3. This CDR3 spans 14 amino acids. CDR1 LGHDT and CDR2 YNNKEL come from the germline V gene (reference sequence). The chain joins TRBV3-1 (or the pseudogene TRBV3-2) to TRBJ1-1; TRBD1 aligns across 8 bases. Material for sequencing was peripheral blood. This receptor was obtained from a man aged 55 to 70 who had recovered from COVID-19. The CDR3 reads CASSQRTGFTEAFF. Here the CDR3 DNA reads TGTGCCAGCAGCCAACGGACAGGGTTCACTGAAGCTTTCTTT.